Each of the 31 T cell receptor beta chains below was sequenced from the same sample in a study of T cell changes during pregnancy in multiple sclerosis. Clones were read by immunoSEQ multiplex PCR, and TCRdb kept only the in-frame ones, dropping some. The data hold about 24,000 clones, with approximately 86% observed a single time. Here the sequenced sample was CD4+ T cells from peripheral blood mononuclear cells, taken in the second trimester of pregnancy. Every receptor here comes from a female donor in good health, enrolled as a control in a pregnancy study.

The CDR3 sequence: CASIGGRANTEAFF. For the CDR3, the DNA is TGCGCCAGCATAGGCGGCAGGGCCAACACTGAAGCTTTCTTT. V gene TRBV5-1 combines with J gene TRBJ1-1; perhaps TRBD1 as D (5 bases). Germline values: CDR1 SGHRS, CDR2 YFSETQ. The CDR3 has 14 residues. V gave up 6 bases and J gave up 2 bases, with 14 bases separating them.

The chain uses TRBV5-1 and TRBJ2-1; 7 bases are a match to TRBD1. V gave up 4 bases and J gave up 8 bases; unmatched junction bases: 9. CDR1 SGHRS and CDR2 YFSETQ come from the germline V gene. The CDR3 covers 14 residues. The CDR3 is CASSPGTVPDEQFF. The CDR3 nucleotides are TGCGCCAGCAGCCCCGGGACAGTTCCCGATGAGCAGTTCTTC.

CDR3 protein: CASSLTGQGNYEQYF. Written as DNA, the CDR3 is TGTGCCAGCAGCTTAACGGGACAGGGGAACTACGAGCAGTACTTC. The chain recombines TRBV7-3 with TRBJ2-7, with 10 bases lining up with TRBD1. J lost 3 bases, V lost 0 bases, and 2 bases had no gene match. This CDR3 is built from 15 residues. CDR1 and CDR2 from the germline V gene are SGHTA and FQGTGA.

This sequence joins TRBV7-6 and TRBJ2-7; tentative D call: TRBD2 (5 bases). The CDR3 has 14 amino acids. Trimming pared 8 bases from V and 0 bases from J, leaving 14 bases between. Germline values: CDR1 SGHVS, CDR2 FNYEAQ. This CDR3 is CASGPQGSSYEQYF. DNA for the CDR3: TGTGCCAGCGGACCACAAGGGAGCTCCTACGAGCAGTACTTC.

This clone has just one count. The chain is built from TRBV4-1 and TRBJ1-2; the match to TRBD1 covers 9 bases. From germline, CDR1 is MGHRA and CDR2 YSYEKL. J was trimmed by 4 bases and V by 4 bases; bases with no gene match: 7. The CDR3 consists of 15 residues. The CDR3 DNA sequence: TGCGCCAGCAGCCCGACAGGGGGAACGGGCTATGGCTACACCTTC. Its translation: CASSPTGGTGYGYTF.

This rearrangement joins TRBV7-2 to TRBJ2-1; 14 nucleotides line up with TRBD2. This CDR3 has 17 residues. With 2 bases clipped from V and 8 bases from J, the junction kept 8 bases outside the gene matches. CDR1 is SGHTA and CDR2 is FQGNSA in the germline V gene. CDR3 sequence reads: CASSLPRLAGGPDEQFF. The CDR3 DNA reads TGTGCCAGCAGCTTACCGAGACTAGCGGGGGGGCCGGATGAGCAGTTCTTC.

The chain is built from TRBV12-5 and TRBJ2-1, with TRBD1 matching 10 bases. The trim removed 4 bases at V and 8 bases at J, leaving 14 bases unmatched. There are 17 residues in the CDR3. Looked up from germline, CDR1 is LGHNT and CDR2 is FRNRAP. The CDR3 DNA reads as TGTGCTAGTGGTTCGACAGGGGGCAAGCGAACCTCCGATGAGCAGTTCTTC. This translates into CASGSTGGKRTSDEQFF.

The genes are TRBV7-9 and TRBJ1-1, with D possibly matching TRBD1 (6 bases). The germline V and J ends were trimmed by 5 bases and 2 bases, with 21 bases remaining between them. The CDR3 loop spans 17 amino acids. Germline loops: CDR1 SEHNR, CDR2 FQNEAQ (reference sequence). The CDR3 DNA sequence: TGTGCCAGCAGCCTCGAAGGGCAGGGGCCGATAAACACTGAAGCTTTCTTT. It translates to CASSLEGQGPINTEAFF.

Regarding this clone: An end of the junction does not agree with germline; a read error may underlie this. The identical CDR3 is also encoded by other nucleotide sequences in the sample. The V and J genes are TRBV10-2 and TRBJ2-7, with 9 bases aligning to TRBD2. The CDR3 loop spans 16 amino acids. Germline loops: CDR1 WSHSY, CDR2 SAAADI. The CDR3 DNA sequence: TGCGCCAGCAGTGACGGGAGACTAGCGGCCTTCTACGAGCAGTATTTC. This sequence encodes CASSDGRLAAFYEQYF.

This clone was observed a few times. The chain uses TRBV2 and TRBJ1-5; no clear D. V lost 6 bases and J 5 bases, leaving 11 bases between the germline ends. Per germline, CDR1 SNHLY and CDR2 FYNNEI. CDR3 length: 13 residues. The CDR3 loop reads CASRPWGDQPQHF. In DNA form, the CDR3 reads TGTGCCAGCAGGCCGTGGGGAGATCAGCCCCAGCATTTT.

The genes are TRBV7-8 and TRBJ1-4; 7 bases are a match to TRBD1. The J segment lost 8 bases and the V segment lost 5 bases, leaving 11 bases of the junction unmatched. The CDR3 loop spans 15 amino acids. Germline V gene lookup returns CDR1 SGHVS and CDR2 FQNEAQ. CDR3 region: CASSLGTGVREKLFF. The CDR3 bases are TGTGCCAGCAGCCTAGGAACAGGGGTGCGGGAAAAACTGTTTTTT.

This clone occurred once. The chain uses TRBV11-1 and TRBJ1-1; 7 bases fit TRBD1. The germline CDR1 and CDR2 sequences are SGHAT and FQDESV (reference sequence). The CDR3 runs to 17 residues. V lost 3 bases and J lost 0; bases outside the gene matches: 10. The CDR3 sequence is CASSFPRTGAMNTEAFF. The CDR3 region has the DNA TGTGCCAGCAGCTTCCCCCGCACAGGGGCAATGAACACTGAAGCTTTCTTT. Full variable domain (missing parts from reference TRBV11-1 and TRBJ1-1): EAEVAQSPRYKITEKSQAVAFWCDPISGHATLYWYRQILGQGPELLVQFQDESVVDDSQLPKDRFSAERLKGVDSTLKIQPAELGDSAMYLCASSFPRTGAMNTEAFFGQGTRLTVV.

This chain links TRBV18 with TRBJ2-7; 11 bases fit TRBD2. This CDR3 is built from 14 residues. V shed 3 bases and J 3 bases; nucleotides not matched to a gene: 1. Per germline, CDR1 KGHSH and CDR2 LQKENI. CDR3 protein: CASSPTSGSYEQYF. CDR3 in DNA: TGTGCCAGCTCACCCACTAGCGGGAGCTACGAGCAGTACTTC.

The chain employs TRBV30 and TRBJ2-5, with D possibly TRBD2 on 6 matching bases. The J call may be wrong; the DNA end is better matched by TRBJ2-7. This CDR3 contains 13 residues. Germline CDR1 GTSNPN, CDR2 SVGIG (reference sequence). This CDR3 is CASDREKGYEQYF. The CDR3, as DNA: TGTGCCTCTGACCGGGAGAAAGGGTACGAGCAGTACTTC.

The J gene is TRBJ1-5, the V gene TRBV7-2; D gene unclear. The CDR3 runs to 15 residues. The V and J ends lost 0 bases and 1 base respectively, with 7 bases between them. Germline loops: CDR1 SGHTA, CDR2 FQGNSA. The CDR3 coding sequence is TGTGCCAGCAGCTTAGCTCTCCAGAGCAATCAGCCCCAGCATTTT. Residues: CASSLALQSNQPQHF.

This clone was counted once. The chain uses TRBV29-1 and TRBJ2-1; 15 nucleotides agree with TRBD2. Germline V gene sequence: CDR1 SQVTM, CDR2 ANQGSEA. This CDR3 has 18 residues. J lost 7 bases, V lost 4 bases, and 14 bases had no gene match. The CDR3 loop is CSVGAGTSGRLSGNEQFF. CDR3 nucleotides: TGCAGCGTTGGGGCGGGGACTAGCGGGAGGTTAAGTGGGAATGAGCAGTTCTTC.

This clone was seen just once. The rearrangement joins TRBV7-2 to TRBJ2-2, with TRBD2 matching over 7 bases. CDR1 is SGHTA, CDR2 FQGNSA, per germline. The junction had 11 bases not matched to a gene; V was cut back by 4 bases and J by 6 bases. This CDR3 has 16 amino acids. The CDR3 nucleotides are TGTGCCAGCAGCTCCCGATCCTTTCTAGCGGCCGGGGAGCTGTTTTTT. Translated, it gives CASSSRSFLAAGELFF. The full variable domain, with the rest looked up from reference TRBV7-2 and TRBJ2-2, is GAGVSQSPSNKVTEKGKDVELRCDPISGHTALYWYRQSLGQGLEFLIYFQGNSAPDKSGLPSDRFSAERTGGSVSTLTIQRTQQEDSAVYLCASSSRSFLAAGELFFGEGSRLTVL.

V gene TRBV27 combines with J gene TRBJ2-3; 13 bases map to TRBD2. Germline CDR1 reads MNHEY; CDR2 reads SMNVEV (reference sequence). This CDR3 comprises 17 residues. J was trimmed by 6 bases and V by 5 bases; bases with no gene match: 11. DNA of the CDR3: TGTGCCAGCAGTCCCATCGGACTAGCGGGAGCTGTCGATACGCAGTATTTT. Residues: CASSPIGLAGAVDTQYF.

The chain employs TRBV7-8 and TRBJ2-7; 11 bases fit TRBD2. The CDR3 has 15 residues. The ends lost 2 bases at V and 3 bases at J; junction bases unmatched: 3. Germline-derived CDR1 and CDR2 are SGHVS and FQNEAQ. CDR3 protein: CASSLLLAGVYEQYF. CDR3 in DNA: TGTGCCAGCAGCTTATTACTAGCGGGAGTCTACGAGCAGTACTTC.

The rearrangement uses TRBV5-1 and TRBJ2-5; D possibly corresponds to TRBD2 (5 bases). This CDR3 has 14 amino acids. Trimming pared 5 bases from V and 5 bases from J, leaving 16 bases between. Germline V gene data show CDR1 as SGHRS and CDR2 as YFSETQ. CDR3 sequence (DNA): TGCGCCAGCAGACCTCTAGCCGCCCGGGAGACCCAGTACTTC. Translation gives CASRPLAARETQYF.

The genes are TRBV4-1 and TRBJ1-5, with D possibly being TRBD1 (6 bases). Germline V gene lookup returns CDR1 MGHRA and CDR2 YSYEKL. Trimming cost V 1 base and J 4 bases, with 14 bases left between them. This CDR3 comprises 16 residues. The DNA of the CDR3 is TGCGCCAGCAGCCAAGTGAGAGGGACAAGGAATCAGCCCCAGCATTTT. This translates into CASSQVRGTRNQPQHF.

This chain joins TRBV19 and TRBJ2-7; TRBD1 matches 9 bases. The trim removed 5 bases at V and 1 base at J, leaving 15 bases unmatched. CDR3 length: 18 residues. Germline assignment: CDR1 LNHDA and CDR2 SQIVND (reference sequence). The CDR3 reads CASSVRGQGTPGSYEQYF. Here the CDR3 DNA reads TGTGCCAGTAGTGTGAGGGGACAGGGCACGCCGGGGTCCTACGAGCAGTACTTC.

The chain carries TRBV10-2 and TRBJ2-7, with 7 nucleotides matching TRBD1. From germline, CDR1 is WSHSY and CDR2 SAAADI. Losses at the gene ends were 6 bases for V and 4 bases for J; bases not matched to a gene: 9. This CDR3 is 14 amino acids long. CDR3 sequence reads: CASRIQGLIYEQYF. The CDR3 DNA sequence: TGCGCCAGCAGAATACAGGGGTTAATTTACGAGCAGTACTTC.

The CDR3 region is CASSPGLADYNEQFF. CDR3 bases: TGCGCCAGCAGCCCGGGACTAGCGGACTACAATGAGCAGTTCTTC. The chain links TRBV5-1 to TRBJ2-1, with 11 nucleotides matching TRBD2. The CDR3 sequence is 15 residues long. CDR1 and CDR2 from the germline V gene are SGHRS and YFSETQ. The V and J ends lost 4 bases and 3 bases, in that order; junction bases with no gene match: 3.

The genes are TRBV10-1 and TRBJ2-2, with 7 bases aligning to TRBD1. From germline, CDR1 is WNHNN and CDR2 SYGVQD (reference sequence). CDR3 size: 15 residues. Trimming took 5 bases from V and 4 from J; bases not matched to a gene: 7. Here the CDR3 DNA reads TGCGCCAGCAGTTCCAAACAGGGGAGCACCGGGGAGCTGTTTTTT. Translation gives CASSSKQGSTGELFF.

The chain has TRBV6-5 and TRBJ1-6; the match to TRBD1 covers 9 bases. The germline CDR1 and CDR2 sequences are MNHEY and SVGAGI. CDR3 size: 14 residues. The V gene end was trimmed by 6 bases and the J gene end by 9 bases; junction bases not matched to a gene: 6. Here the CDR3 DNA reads TGTGCCAGCAGCCCGGGACAGGGAGTTTCACCCCTCCACTTT. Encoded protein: CASSPGQGVSPLHF.

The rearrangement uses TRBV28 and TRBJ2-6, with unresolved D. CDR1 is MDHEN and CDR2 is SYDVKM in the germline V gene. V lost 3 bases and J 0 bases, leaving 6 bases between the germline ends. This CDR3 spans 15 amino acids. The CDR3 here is CASSLLSSGANVLTF. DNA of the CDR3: TGTGCCAGCAGTTTGCTAAGCTCTGGGGCCAACGTCCTGACTTTC. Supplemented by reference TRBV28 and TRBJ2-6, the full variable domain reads DVKVTQSSRYLVKRTGEKVFLECVQDMDHENMFWYRQDPGLGLRLIYFSYDVKMKEKGDIPEGYSVSREKKERFSLILESASTNQTSMYLCASSLLSSGANVLTFGAGSRLTVL.

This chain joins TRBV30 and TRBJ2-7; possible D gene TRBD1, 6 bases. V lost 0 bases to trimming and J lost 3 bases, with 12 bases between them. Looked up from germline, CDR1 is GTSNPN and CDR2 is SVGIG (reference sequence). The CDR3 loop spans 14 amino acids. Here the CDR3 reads CAWSVAGAYYEQYF. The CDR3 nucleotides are TGTGCCTGGAGTGTAGCAGGGGCTTACTACGAGCAGTACTTC.

The CDR3 bases are TGTGCCATCAGTGAGTTGGCGGGGGGGACGAACACCGGGGAGCTGTTTTTT. Translated, it gives CAISELAGGTNTGELFF. The chain carries TRBV10-3 and TRBJ2-2; 9 nucleotides match TRBD2. CDR1 ENHRY and CDR2 SYGVKD come from the germline V gene. The CDR3 extends over 17 amino acids. The trim removed 1 base at V and 0 bases at J, leaving 3 bases unmatched.

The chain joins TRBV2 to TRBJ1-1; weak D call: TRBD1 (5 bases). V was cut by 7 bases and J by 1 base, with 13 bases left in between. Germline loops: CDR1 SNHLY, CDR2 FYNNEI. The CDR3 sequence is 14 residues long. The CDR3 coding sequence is TGTGCCAGCAAGAAATTGGACAAGAACACTGAAGCTTTCTTT. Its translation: CASKKLDKNTEAFF.

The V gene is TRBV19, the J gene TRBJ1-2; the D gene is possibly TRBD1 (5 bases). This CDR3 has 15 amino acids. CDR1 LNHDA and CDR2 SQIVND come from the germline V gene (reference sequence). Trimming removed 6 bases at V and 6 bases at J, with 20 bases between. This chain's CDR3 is CASRLTGGEVDGYTF. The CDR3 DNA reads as TGTGCCAGTAGACTAACTGGAGGGGAGGTTGATGGCTACACCTTC.